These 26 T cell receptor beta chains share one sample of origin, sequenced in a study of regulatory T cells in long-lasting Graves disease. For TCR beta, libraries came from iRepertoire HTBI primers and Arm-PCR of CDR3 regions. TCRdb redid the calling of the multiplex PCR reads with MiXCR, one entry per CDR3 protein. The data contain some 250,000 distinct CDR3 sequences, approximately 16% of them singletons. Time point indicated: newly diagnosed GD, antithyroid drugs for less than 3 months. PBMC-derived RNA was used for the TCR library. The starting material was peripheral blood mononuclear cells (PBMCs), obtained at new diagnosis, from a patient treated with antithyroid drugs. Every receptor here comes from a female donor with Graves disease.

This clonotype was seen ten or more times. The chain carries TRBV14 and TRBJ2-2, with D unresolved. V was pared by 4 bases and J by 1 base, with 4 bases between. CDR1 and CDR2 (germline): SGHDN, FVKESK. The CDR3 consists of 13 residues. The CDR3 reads CASSLQNTGELFF. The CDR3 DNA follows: TGTGCCAGCAGCCTACAGAACACCGGGGAGCTGTTTTTT.

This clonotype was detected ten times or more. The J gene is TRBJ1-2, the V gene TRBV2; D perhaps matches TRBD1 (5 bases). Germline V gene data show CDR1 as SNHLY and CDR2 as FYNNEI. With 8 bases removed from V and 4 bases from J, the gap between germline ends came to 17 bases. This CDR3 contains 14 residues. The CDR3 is CASGPTVGTYGYTF. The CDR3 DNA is TGTGCCAGCGGGCCCACGGTAGGGACCTATGGCTACACCTTC.

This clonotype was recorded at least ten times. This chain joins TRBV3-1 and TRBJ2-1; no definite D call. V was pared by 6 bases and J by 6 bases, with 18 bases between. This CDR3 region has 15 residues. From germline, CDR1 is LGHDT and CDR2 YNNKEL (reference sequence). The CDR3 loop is CASRQRGGSRNEQFF. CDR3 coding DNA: TGTGCCAGCAGACAACGCGGCGGTAGCCGCAATGAGCAGTTCTTC.

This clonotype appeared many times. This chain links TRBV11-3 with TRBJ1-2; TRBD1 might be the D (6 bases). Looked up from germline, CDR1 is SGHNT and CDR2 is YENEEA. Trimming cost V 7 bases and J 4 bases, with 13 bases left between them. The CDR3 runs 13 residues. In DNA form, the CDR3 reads TGTGCCAGCACCTATACAGGGAGCTATGGCTACACCTTC. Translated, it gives CASTYTGSYGYTF.

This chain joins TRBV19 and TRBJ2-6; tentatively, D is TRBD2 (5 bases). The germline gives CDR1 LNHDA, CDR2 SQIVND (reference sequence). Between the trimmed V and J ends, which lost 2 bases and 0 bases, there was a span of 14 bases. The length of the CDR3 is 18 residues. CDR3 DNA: TGTGCCAGTAGTATAAAGGAGCGGTCTTTCTCTGGGGCCAACGTCCTGACTTTC. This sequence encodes CASSIKERSFSGANVLTF.

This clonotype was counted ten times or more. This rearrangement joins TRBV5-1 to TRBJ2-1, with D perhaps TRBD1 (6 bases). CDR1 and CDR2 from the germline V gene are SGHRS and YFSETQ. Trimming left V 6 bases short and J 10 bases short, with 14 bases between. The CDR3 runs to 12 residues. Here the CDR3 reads CASTTSGQEQFF. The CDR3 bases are TGCGCCAGCACCACATCGGGACAAGAGCAGTTCTTC.

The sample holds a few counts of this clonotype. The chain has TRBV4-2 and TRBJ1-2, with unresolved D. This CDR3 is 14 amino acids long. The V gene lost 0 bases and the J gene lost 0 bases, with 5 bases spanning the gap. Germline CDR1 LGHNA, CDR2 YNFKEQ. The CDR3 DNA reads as TGTGCCAGCAGCCAAGACAGGTCTAACTATGGCTACACCTTC. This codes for CASSQDRSNYGYTF.

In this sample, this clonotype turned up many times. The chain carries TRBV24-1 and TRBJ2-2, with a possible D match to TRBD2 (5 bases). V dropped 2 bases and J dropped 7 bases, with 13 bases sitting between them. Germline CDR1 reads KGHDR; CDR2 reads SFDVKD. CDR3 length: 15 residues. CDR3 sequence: CATSDSGMDHGELFF. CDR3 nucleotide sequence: TGTGCCACCAGTGATTCCGGGATGGATCACGGGGAGCTGTTTTTT.

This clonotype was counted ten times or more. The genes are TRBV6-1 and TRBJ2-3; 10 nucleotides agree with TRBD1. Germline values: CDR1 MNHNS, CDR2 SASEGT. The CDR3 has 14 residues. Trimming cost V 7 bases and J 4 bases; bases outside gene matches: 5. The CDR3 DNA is TGTGCCAGCAAAGGGACAGGGGCGGCAGATACGCAGTATTTT. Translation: CASKGTGAADTQYF.

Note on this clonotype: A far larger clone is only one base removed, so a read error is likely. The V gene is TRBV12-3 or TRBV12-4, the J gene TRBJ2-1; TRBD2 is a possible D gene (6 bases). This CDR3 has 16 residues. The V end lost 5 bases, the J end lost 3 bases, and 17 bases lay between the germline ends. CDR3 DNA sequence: TGTGCCAGCAGTGATTCAGGCGGGATCGACTACAATGAGCAGTTCTTC. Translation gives CASSDSGGIDYNEQFF.

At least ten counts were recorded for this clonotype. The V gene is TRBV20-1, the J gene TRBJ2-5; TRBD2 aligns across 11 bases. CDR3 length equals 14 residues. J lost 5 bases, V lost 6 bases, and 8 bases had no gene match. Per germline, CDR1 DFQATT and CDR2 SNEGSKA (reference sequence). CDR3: CSANPGTSGETQYF. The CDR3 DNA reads TGCAGTGCGAACCCCGGGACTAGCGGTGAGACCCAGTACTTC.

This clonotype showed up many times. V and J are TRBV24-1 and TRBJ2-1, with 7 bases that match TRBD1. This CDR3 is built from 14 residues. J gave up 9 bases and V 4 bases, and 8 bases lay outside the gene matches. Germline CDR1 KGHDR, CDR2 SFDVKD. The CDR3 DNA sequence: TGTGCCACCAGTGACACAGGGGTTGGGGGTGAGCAGTTCTTC. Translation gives CATSDTGVGGEQFF.

The CDR3 sequence: CASSPFGRRANYGYTF. The DNA of the CDR3 is TGTGCCAGCTCACCTTTTGGGAGGAGAGCTAACTATGGCTACACCTTC. The rearrangement uses TRBV18 and TRBJ1-2, with no clear D. The CDR3 runs 16 residues. Trimming took 3 bases from V and 0 from J, leaving 14 bases between them. Germline lookup yields CDR1 KGHSH and CDR2 LQKENI.

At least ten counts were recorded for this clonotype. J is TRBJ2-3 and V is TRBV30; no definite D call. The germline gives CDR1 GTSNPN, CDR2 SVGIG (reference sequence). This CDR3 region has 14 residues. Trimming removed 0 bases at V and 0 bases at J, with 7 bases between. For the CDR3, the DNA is TGTGCCTGGAGTGTAGCCTCGAGCACAGATACGCAGTATTTT. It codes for CAWSVASSTDTQYF.

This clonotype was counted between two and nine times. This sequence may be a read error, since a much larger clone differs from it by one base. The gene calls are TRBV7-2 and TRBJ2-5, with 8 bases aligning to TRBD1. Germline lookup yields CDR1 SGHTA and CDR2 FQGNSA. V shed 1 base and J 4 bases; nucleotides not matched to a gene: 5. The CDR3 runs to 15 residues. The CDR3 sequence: CTSSLVTGAPETQYF. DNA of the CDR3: TGTACCAGCAGCTTAGTGACAGGGGCTCCAGAGACCCAGTACTTC. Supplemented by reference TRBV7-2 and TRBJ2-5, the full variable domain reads GAGVSQSPSNKVTEKGKDVELRCDPISGHTALYWYRQSLGQGLEFLIYFQGNSAPDKSGLPSDRFSAERTGGSVSTLTIQRTQQEDSAVYLCTSSLVTGAPETQYFGPGTRLLVL.

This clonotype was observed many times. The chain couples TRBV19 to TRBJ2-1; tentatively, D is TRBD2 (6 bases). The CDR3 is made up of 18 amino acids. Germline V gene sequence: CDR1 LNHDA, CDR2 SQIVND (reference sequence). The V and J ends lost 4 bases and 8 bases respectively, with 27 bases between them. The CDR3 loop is CASSTTSWNSGSVHEQFF. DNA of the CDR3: TGTGCCAGTAGTACCACAAGCTGGAATAGCGGTAGCGTCCATGAGCAGTTCTTC.

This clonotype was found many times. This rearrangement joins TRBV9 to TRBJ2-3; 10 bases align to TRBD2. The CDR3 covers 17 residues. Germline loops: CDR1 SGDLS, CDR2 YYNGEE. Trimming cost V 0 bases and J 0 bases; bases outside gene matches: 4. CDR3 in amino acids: CASSVGRTSGSTDTQYF. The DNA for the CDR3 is TGTGCCAGCAGCGTAGGCCGGACTAGCGGTAGCACAGATACGCAGTATTTT. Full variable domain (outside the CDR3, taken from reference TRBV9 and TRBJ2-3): DSGVTQTPKHLITATGQRVTLRCSPRSGDLSVYWYQQSLDQGLQFLIQYYNGEERAKGNILERFSAQQFPDLHSELNLSSLELGDSALYFCASSVGRTSGSTDTQYFGPGTRLTVL.

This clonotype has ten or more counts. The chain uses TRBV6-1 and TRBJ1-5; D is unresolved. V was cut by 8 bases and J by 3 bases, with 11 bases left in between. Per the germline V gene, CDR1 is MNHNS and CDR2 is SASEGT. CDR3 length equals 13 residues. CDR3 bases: TGTGCCAGCGTACGGAACGCCAATCAGCCCCAGCATTTT. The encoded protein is CASVRNANQPQHF.

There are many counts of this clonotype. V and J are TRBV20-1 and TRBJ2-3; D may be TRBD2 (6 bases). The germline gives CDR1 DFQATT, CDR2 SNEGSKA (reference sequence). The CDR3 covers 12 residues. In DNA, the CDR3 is TGCGGTAGCGGAGCCCTCACAGATACGCAGTATTTT. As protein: CGSGALTDTQYF.

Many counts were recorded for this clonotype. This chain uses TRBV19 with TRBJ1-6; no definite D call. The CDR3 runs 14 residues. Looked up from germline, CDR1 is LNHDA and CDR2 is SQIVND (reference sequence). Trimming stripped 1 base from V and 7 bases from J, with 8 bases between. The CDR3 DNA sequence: TGTGCCAGTAGTATAGCCAATAACAATTCACCCCTCCACTTT. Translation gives CASSIANNNSPLHF.

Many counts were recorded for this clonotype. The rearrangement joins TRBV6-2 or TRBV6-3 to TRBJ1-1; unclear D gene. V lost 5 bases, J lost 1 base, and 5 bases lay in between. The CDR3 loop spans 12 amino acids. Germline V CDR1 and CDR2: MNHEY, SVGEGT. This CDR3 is CASSRQNTEAFF. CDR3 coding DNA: TGTGCCAGCAGTCGACAGAACACTGAAGCTTTCTTT.

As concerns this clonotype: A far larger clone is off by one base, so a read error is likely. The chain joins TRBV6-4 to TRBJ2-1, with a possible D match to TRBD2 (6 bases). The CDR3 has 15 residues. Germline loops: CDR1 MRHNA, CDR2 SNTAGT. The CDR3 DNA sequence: TGTGCCAGCAGTTACTTAGCTAGCGAGATAAGGGAGCAGTTATTC. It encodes CASSYLASEIREQLF.

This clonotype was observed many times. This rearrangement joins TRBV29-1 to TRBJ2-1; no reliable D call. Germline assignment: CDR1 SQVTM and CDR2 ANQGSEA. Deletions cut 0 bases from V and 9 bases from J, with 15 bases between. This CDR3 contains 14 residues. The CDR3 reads CSVEEAALQAEQFF. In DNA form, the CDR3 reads TGCAGCGTTGAAGAGGCAGCACTTCAGGCTGAGCAGTTCTTC.

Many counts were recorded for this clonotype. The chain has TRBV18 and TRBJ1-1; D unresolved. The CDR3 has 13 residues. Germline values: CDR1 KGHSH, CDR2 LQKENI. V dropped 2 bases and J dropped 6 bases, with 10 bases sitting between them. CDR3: CASSPGFEAEAFF. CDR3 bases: TGTGCCAGCTCACCAGGGTTCGAGGCTGAAGCTTTCTTT. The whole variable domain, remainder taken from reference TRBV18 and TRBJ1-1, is NAGVMQNPRHLVRRRGQEARLRCSPMKGHSHVYWYRQLPEEGLKFMVYLQKENIIDESGMPKERFSAEFPKEGPSILRIQQVVRGDSAAYFCASSPGFEAEAFFGQGTRLTVV.

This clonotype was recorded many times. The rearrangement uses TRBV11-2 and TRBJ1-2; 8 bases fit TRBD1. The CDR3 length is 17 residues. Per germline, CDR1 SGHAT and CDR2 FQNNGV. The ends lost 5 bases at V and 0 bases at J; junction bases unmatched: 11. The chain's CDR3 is CASSPPTGEWTNYGYTF. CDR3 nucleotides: TGTGCCAGCAGCCCGCCGACAGGGGAGTGGACTAACTATGGCTACACCTTC.

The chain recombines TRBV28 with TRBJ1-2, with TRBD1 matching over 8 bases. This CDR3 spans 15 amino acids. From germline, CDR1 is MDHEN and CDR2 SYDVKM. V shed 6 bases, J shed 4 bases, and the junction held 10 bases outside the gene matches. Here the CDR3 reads CASSSTAGGAYGYTF. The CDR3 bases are TGTGCCAGCAGCTCAACGGCAGGGGGCGCCTATGGCTACACCTTC.